This TCR beta chain was obtained from a study of a mutant IDH1 vaccine in newly diagnosed glioma. The overall study: Previous treatment comprised radiotherapy, temozolomide, or both, mostly both.

In the case of this clone: Antigen: not known.

The CDR3 contains 15 residues. The V segment lost 8 bases and the J segment 2 bases; nucleotides outside the gene matches: 2. Looked up from germline, CDR1 is LNHDA and CDR2 is SQIVND (reference sequence). TCRdb's table, derived via immunoSEQ multiplex PCR, lists solely in-frame clones and lacks some. The sample has about 41,000 clones; 80% to 90% are singletons. The time point was: week 35, safety follow-up. Topical imiquimod accompanied each vaccine dose, which consisted of 300 ug of mutant IDH1 20-mer peptide. The clonotype was recovered from a man aged 35 to 55 with glioma. This chain joins TRBV19 and TRBJ2-2, with 13 bases aligning to TRBD2. The specimen comprised PBMCs, sampled from a glioma patient whose treatment included an IDH1 peptide vaccine. The DNA of the CDR3 is TGTGCCAGTCGACTAGCGGGAGGCAACACCGGGGAGCTGTTTTTT. Residues: CASRLAGGNTGELFF.